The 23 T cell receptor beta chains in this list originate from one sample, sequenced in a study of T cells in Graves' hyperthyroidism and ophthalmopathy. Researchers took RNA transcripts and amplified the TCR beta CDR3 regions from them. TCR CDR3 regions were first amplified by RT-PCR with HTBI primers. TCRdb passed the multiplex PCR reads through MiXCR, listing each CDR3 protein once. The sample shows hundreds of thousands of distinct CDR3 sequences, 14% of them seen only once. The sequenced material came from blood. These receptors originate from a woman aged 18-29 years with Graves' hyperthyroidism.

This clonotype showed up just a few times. CDR3 protein: CASSPFGTSNYGYTF. The CDR3 DNA is TGTGCCAGCAGCCCCTTTGGCACTTCTAACTATGGCTACACCTTC. The chain uses TRBV12-3 or TRBV12-4 and TRBJ1-2; D unresolved. The CDR3 contains 15 residues. Trimming removed 6 bases from V and 0 bases from J, with 14 bases in between.

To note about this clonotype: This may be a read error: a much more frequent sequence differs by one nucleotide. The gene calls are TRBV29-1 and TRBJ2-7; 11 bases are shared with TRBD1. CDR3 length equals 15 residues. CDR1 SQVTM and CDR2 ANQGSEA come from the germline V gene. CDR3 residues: CSVDLHGQGAYGQYF. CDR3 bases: TGCAGCGTTGATCTCCACGGACAGGGGGCCTACGGGCAGTACTTC.

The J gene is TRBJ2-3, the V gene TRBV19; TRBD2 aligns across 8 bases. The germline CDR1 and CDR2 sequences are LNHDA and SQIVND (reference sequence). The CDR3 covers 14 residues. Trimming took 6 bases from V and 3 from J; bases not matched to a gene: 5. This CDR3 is CASRTPGGTDTQYF. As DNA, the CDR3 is TGTGCCAGTAGGACACCGGGGGGGACAGATACGCAGTATTTT. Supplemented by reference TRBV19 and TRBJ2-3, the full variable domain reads DGGITQSPKYLFRKEGQNVTLSCEQNLNHDAMYWYRQDPGQGLRLIYYSQIVNDFQKGDIAEGYSVSREKKESFPLTVTSAQKNPTAFYLCASRTPGGTDTQYFGPGTRLTVL.

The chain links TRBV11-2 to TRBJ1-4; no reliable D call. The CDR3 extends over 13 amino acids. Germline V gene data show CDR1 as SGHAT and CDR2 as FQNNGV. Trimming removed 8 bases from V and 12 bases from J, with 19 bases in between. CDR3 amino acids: CASRLRAGYQLFF. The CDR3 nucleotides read TGTGCCAGCCGACTGAGGGCAGGTTATCAACTGTTTTTT. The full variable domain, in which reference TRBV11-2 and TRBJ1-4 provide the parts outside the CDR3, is EAGVAQSPRYKIIEKRQSVAFWCNPISGHATLYWYQQILGQGPKLLIQFQNNGVVDDSQLPKDRFSAERLKGVDSTLKIQPAKLEDSAVYLCASRLRAGYQLFFGSGTQLSVL.

CDR3 DNA: TGTGCCAGCAGTCCGACGGAGAGAAATTTACAGTACTTC. This gives the protein CASSPTERNLQYF. V usage is TRBV28 and J usage is TRBJ2-5; D uncertain. The CDR3 sequence is 13 residues long. V lost 5 bases, J lost 11 bases, and 18 bases lay in between. CDR1 and CDR2 from the germline V gene are MDHEN and SYDVKM.

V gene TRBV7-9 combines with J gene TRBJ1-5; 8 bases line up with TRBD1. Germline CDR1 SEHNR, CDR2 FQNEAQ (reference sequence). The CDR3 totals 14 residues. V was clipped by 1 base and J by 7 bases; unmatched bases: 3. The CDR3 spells CASSLEAGGQPQHF. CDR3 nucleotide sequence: TGTGCCAGCAGCTTAGAGGCAGGGGGCCAGCCCCAGCATTTT.

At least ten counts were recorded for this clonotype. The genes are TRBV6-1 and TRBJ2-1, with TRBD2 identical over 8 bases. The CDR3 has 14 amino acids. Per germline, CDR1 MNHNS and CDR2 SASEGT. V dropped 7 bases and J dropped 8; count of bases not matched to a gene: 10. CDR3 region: CASKWTSSWDEQFF. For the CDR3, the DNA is TGTGCCAGCAAGTGGACTAGCTCCTGGGATGAGCAGTTCTTC.

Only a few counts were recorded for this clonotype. The CDR3 is CGGRGENEQFF. The CDR3 bases are TGCGGGGGCAGGGGGGAGAATGAGCAGTTCTTC. The genes are TRBV20-1 and TRBJ2-1; TRBD1 is a possible D gene (7 bases). The length of the CDR3 is 11 residues. Germline V CDR1 and CDR2: DFQATT, SNEGSKA (reference sequence).

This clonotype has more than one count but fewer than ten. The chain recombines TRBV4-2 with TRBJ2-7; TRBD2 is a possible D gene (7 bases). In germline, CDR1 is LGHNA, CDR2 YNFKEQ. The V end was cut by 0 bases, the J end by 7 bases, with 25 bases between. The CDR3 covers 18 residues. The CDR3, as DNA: TGTGCCAGCAGCCAAGAACGAGGGGGGGGCAGCTCGTCGGGAGAGCAGTACTTC. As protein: CASSQERGGGSSSGEQYF.

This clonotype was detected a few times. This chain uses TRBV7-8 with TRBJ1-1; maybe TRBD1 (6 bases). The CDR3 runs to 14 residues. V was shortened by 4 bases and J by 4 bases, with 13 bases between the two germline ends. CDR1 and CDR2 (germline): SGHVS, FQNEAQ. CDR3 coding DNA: TGTGCCAGCAGCTCGGGGAGGGGGGCCACTGAAGCTTTCTTT. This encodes CASSSGRGATEAFF.

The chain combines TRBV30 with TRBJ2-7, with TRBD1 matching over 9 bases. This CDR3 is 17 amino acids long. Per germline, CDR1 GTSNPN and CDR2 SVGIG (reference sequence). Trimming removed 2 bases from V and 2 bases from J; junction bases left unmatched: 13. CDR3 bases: TGTGCCTGGAGTCTGATAAGGTGGGACAGGGTTCCCTACGAGCAGTACTTC. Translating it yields CAWSLIRWDRVPYEQYF.

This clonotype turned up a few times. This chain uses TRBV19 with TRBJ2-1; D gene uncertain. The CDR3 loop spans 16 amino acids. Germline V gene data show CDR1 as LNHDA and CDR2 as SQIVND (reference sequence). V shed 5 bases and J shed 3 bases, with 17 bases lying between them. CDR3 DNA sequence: TGTGCCAGTAGTTTAGGGTCAGTGGGGTTCTACAATGAGCAGTTCTTC. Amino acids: CASSLGSVGFYNEQFF.

The CDR3, as DNA: TGCGCCAGCAGCCAAATCGGAAGAGGGCATTTTGAAGCTTTCTTT. Protein sequence: CASSQIGRGHFEAFF. The chain employs TRBV4-1 and TRBJ1-1; D gene uncertain. Germline CDR1 and CDR2: MGHRA and YSYEKL. The CDR3 runs 15 residues. V lost 2 bases and J 7 bases, leaving 17 bases between the germline ends.

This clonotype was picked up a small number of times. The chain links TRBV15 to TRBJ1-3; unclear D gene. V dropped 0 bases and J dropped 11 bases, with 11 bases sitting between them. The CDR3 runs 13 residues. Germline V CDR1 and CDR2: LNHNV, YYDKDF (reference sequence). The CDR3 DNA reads TGTGCCACCAGCAGAGATGTCGGGCTTCCCATATATTTT. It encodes CATSRDVGLPIYF.

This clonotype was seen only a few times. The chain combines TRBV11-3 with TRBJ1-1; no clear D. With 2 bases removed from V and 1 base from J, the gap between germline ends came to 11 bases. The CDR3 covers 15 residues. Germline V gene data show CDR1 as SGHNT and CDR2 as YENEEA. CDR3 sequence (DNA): TGTGCCAGCAGCTTACCTTTTGGGAGGAACACTGAAGCTTTCTTT. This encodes CASSLPFGRNTEAFF.

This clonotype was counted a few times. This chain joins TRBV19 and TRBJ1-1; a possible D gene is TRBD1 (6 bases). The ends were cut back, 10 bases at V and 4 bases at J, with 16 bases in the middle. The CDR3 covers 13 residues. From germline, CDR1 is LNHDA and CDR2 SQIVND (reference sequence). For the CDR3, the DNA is TGTGCCATTCAGACAGGAGGAGGCACTGAAGCTTTCTTT. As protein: CAIQTGGGTEAFF.

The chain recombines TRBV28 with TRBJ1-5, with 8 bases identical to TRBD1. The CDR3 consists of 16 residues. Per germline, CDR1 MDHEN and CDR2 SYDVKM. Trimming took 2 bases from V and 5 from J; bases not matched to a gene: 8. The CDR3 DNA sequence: TGTGCCAGCAGTTTAGGGACAGGCGTGGGGTATCAGCCCCAGCATTTT. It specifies CASSLGTGVGYQPQHF.

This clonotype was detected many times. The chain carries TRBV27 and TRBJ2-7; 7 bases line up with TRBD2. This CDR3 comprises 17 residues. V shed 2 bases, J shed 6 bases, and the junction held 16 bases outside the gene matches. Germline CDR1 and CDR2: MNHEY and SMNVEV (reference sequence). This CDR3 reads CASSLLMPGGGTVEQYF. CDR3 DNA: TGTGCCAGCAGTTTACTGATGCCGGGGGGTGGGACGGTCGAGCAGTACTTC.

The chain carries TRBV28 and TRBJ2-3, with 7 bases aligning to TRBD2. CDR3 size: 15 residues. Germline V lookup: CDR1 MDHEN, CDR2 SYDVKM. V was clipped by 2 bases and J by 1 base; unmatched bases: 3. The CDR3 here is CASSLPLAGTDTQYF. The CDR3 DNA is TGTGCCAGCAGTTTACCCCTAGCGGGCACAGATACGCAGTATTTT.

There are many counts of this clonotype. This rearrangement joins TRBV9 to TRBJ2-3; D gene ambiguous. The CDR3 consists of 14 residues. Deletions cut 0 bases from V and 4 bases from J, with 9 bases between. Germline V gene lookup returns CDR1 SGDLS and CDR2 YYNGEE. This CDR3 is CASSVGQAADTQYF. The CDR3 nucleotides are TGTGCCAGCAGCGTAGGGCAGGCGGCAGATACGCAGTATTTT.

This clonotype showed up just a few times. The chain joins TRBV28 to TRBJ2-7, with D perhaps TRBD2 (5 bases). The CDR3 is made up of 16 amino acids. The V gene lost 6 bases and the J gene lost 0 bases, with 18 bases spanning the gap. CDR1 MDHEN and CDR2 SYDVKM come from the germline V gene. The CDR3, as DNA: TGTGCCAGCAGCCCTAGATCCTTCCGGGGCTCCTACGAGCAGTACTTC. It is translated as CASSPRSFRGSYEQYF. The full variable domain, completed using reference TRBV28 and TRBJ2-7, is DVKVTQSSRYLVKRTGEKVFLECVQDMDHENMFWYRQDPGLGLRLIYFSYDVKMKEKGDIPEGYSVSREKKERFSLILESASTNQTSMYLCASSPRSFRGSYEQYFGPGTRLTVT.

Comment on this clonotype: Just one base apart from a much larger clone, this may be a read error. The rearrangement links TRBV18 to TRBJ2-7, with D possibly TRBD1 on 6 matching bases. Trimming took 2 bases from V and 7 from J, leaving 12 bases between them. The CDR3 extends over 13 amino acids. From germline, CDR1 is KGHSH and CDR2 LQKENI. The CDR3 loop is CASSPDDRYEQYF. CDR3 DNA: TGTGCCAGCTCACCAGACGACAGGTATGAGCAGTACTTC.

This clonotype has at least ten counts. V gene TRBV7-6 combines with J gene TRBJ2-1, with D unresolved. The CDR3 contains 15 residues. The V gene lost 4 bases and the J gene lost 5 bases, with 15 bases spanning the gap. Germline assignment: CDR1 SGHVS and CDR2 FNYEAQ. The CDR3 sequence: CASSSLPDLHNEQFF. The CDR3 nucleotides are TGTGCCAGCAGCTCATTACCGGACCTGCACAATGAGCAGTTCTTC.